These 15 T cell receptor beta chains were sequenced from one sample in a study of cytomegalovirus exposure and HLA in healthy donors. Clones were sequenced by immunoSEQ multiplex PCR, and TCRdb holds only the in-frame ones, with some missing. Of about 75,000 clones listed, about 82% are singletons. The sequencing input was PBMCs. These receptors were obtained from a man between 25 and 39 years old in good health and CMV-seronegative.

The chain combines TRBV14 with TRBJ1-3; D is undetermined. V lost 3 bases and J lost 3, with 21 bases in between. This CDR3 region has 18 residues. The germline CDR1 and CDR2 sequences are SGHDN and FVKESK. For the CDR3, the DNA is TGTGCCAGCAGCCAGGCTCTCCCCAACAGAGCCTTTGGAAACACCATATATTTT. Translation: CASSQALPNRAFGNTIYF.

In its sample, this clone was seen once. The chain joins TRBV6-1 to TRBJ2-7; D not certain. The CDR3 spans 14 residues. V shed 2 bases and J shed 5 bases, with 13 bases lying between them. Germline assignment: CDR1 MNHNS and CDR2 SASEGT. This CDR3 is CASSEPMTTHEQYV. The CDR3 bases are TGTGCCAGCAGTGAACCGATGACAACGCACGAGCAGTACGTC.

The V and J genes are TRBV5-4 and TRBJ2-7; 14 bases fit TRBD2. The CDR3 extends over 16 amino acids. V was pared by 6 bases and J by 6 bases, with 11 bases of the junction left unmatched. Germline V CDR1 and CDR2: SGHNT, YYREEE (reference sequence). DNA of the CDR3: TGTGCCAGCACCGACGGGACTAGCGGGAGATACATCGAGCAGTACGTC. It is translated as CASTDGTSGRYIEQYV.

This clone turned up a few times. The CDR3 coding sequence is TGTGCCTGGAGGGGACAGGACGCTGAAGCTTTCTTT. Amino acids: CAWRGQDAEAFF. The chain joins TRBV30 to TRBJ1-1; the match to TRBD1 covers 8 bases. V dropped 3 bases and J dropped 6; count of bases not matched to a gene: 3. The CDR3 length is 12 residues. Per the germline V gene, CDR1 is GTSNPN and CDR2 is SVGIG (reference sequence).

The V call is TRBV12-5, the J call TRBJ2-7; 9 bases agree with TRBD1. V lost 4 bases to trimming and J lost 7 bases; unmatched junction nucleotides: 8. Germline-derived CDR1 and CDR2 are LGHNT and FRNRAP. The CDR3 has 14 residues. Here the CDR3 reads CASGWDRTGAEQYF. CDR3 DNA: TGTGCTAGTGGTTGGGATCGGACAGGGGCAGAGCAGTACTTC.

J is TRBJ1-5 and V is TRBV6-1; D is uncertain. V gave up 4 bases and J gave up 2 bases, with 15 bases separating them. Germline assignment: CDR1 MNHNS and CDR2 SASEGT. The CDR3 has 16 amino acids. The CDR3 spells CASSGEGGYRNQPQHF. CDR3 nucleotides: TGTGCCAGCAGTGGAGAAGGAGGGTACCGCAATCAGCCCCAGCATTTT.

In DNA form, the CDR3 reads TGCGCCAGCAGCCAAGATCCCCTGGACAGTTACGAGCAGTACGTC. This gives the protein CASSQDPLDSYEQYV. This sequence joins TRBV4-1 and TRBJ2-7; a weak D match, TRBD1 (6 bases). Germline V CDR1 and CDR2: MGHRA, YSYEKL. V dropped 0 bases and J dropped 4 bases, with 13 bases sitting between them. The CDR3 covers 15 residues.

This CDR3 is CASSYSGQGLDEQFF. The CDR3 DNA is TGTGCCAGCAGTTACTCGGGCCAGGGGTTGGATGAGCAGTTCTTC. The V and J genes are TRBV6-5 and TRBJ2-1; D might be TRBD1 (6 bases). The germline CDR1 and CDR2 sequences are MNHEY and SVGAGI. The CDR3 loop spans 15 amino acids. V lost 0 bases, J lost 8 bases, and 14 bases lay in between.

This chain joins TRBV6-5 and TRBJ2-1; 9 nucleotides match TRBD1. Germline-derived CDR1 and CDR2 are MNHEY and SVGAGI. The trim removed 8 bases at V and 6 bases at J, leaving 8 bases unmatched. The CDR3 runs to 14 residues. This chain's CDR3 is CASGYRGPSNEQFF. The CDR3 DNA reads TGTGCCAGCGGATACAGGGGGCCCTCCAATGAGCAGTTCTTC.

The rearrangement joins TRBV7-3 to TRBJ2-1; possibly TRBD2 for D (7 bases). The CDR3 totals 16 residues. The V end lost 5 bases, the J end lost 4 bases, and 18 bases lay between the germline ends. CDR1 is SGHTA and CDR2 is FQGTGA in the germline V gene. The CDR3 sequence: CASSHRGGAGYNEQFF. As DNA, the CDR3 is TGTGCCAGCAGCCACCGAGGGGGAGCGGGGTACAATGAGCAGTTCTTC.

The chain joins TRBV27 to TRBJ2-7, with no clear D. The germline V gene has CDR1 MNHEY and CDR2 SMNVEV (reference sequence). The CDR3 is made up of 14 amino acids. V was trimmed by 3 bases and J by 1 base, leaving 10 bases between them. The CDR3 DNA sequence: TGTGCCAGCAGTTTTTTAGATTCTTCCTACGAGCAGTACTTC. Its translation: CASSFLDSSYEQYF.

CDR3 loop: CAISVPGTGPGNEQFF. The CDR3 DNA reads TGTGCCATCAGTGTTCCCGGGACAGGGCCTGGCAATGAGCAGTTCTTC. The V and J genes are TRBV10-3 and TRBJ2-1, with TRBD1 matching 9 bases. Germline values: CDR1 ENHRY, CDR2 SYGVKD. V gave up 4 bases and J gave up 6 bases; unmatched junction bases: 10. This CDR3 spans 16 amino acids.

Only one count was recorded for this clone. The rearrangement links TRBV18 to TRBJ2-2; no reliable D call. The germline V gene encodes CDR1 KGHSH and CDR2 LQKENI. V lost 3 bases to trimming and J lost 2 bases, with 13 bases between them. The CDR3 contains 16 residues. In DNA, the CDR3 is TGTGCCAGCTCACCCGCAGGATTTCTAAACACCGGGGAGCTGTTTTTT. Protein: CASSPAGFLNTGELFF. Based on the CDR3 plus reference TRBV18 and TRBJ2-2, the full variable domain is NAGVMQNPRHLVRRRGQEARLRCSPMKGHSHVYWYRQLPEEGLKFMVYLQKENIIDESGMPKERFSAEFPKEGPSILRIQQVVRGDSAAYFCASSPAGFLNTGELFFGEGSRLTVL.

For the CDR3, the DNA is TGTGCCAGCTCACCCGGGACAGGGCAAGAGACCCAGTACTTC. This gives the protein CASSPGTGQETQYF. V and J are TRBV18 and TRBJ2-5; 9 bases are shared with TRBD1. The CDR3 consists of 14 residues. V dropped 3 bases and J dropped 2; count of bases not matched to a gene: 1. Germline lookup yields CDR1 KGHSH and CDR2 LQKENI.

The chain links TRBV5-5 to TRBJ1-3; D perhaps matches TRBD1 (5 bases). Germline CDR1 reads SGHKS; CDR2 reads YYEKEE (reference sequence). V was trimmed by 0 bases and J by 2 bases, leaving 9 bases between them. The CDR3 consists of 15 residues. CDR3: CASSLEGLPGNTIYF. CDR3 nucleotides: TGTGCCAGCAGCTTGGAGGGACTGCCTGGAAACACCATATATTTT.